The subject of this entry is one TCR beta chain. Its matching antigen is unknown. The sample belongs to a study of Ad26.COV2.S vaccination and SARS-CoV-2 variants. General observations from the study: There was a possibility that the TCR breadth and depth analyses underestimated total T cell responses.

Produced via immunoSEQ multiplex PCR; TCRdb's table is partial and in-frame only. The sample contains roughly 420,000 clones, around nine tenths of which appear only once. Treatment indicated: roughly 20 received Ad26.COV2.S at low or high dose, single or two shots; 5 received placebo; per-sample allocation not given. Sampling happened 63 days after the first vaccine or placebo injection. After removal of 1 base from V and 2 bases from J, the junction contained 11 bases not matched to a gene. The CDR3 is 17 residues long. Germline V gene data show CDR1 as MNHEY and CDR2 as SVGEGT. This clonotype was obtained from a person aged 18-65 years who received the Ad26.COV2.S COVID-19 vaccine or a placebo. The source was peripheral blood, collected in a trial of Ad26.COV2.S vaccine versus placebo. V gene TRBV6-2 or TRBV6-3 combines with J gene TRBJ2-7, with 7 bases fitting TRBD1. The CDR3 region is CASSYFGQALRPYEQYF. CDR3 DNA sequence: TGTGCCAGCAGTTACTTTGGACAGGCCCTTCGCCCCTACGAGCAGTACTTC.